This T cell receptor (beta chain) was sequenced for a study of cytomegalovirus exposure and HLA in healthy donors (dated 2017 in TCRdb). Turning to the overall study: In an earlier analysis of under 600 of the donors, 250 to 300 Gb of sequence data and 117 million unique TCR beta sequences from 180 million or so T cells were reported. In addition to the first cohort of several hundred subjects, a separate validation cohort of 120 different subjects was used. A later genetic analysis took genome-wide SNP genotypes for about 55% of the 666 donors and used that subset as a discovery cohort. A later analysis re-analyzed previously published TCR beta repertoires from 500 to 700 donors and added high-resolution HLA genotyping to study TCR occurrence patterns. Roughly 300 gigabases of sequencing data and 80 million or so unique TCR sequences were included in an early release covering about 620 HLA-typed donors. Every discovery cohort repertoire had been produced on one sequencing platform. The study aimed to test whether cataloging public T cell receptors could reveal signatures of past pathogen exposure. Of the 300 to 500 genotyped donors, roughly 76% were placed in the genetic ancestry cluster associated with self-reported Caucasian donors. The T cell repertoires of 670 or so subjects were profiled by immunosequencing and related to cytomegalovirus serostatus. Typing coverage varied by locus: about 620-630 donors for A, B, C, DRB1 and DQB1; some 520 for DQA1; some 610 for DPA1; 450 to 480 for DPB1. An earlier analysis of around 640 of the donors used high-throughput TCR beta sequencing to judge whether each TCR beta V gene segment behaved as functional or pseudogenic. Among 398 genotyped donors of the cohort, an average of approximately 250,000 unique TCR beta nucleotide sequences were sequenced per donor, roughly 18% of them non-productive. Roughly five DR-DQ haplotypes were treated as single units for association and clustering because of strong linkage in the cohort. Class I and class II HLA loci were covered by the typing at four-digit resolution. High-throughput TCR immunosequencing, statistical association of individual TCRs with disease status, and machine learning were combined to predict cytomegalovirus infection status. In the later analysis, no new phenotypic data were used to find candidate immune exposures; instead, reliance was placed on TCR beta sequences and their occurrence across donors. Donor age, sex, ethnicity and CMV serostatus were compiled alongside the repertoire data.

Receptors were amplified or captured by the immunoSEQ multiplex PCR assay. For the multiplex PCR, a mixture combining 60 forward primers for TCR Vbeta segments and 13 reverse primers for TCR Jbeta segments was used. The CDR3 region of rearranged TCR beta genes was amplified from genomic DNA with a multiplex PCR assay. On the Illumina HiSeq System, the amplified TCR beta libraries were sequenced as 87-base-pair reads. From the authors' description of their analysis: A later analysis counted approximately 76 million unique TCR beta chains across the 550 to 800 repertoires, and 9 million to 14 million of these chains were shared by at least two donors. A nearest-neighbor algorithm error-corrected the raw reads and collapsed the reads into unique sequences, merging closely related sequences to remove PCR and sequencing errors. Alignment of CDR3 sequences to IMGT reference sequences was used to assign V, D and J gene segments. For a sequence to be retained, at least a six-nucleotide match to both a V gene segment and a J gene segment was required. Rearrangements were classified as productive when the CDR3 lacked stop codons and remained in frame with V and J, and all other rearrangements were classified as non-productive. Following IMGT convention, CDR3 was defined as the stretch from the second conserved V-encoded cysteine to the conserved J-encoded phenylalanine. Sequences without an unambiguous match to a single V gene segment were excluded from the earlier analysis of 450 to 750 of the donors. In an earlier analysis of several hundred of the donors, a V segment was called functional when productive rearrangements were above 56.7%, and segregating when the standard deviation between donors exceeded 5%. A statistical classification framework was built to diagnose cytomegalovirus status from the catalog of TCR beta chain sequences. A later analysis assigned V and J genes by comparing TCR nucleotide sequences with IMGT/GENE-DB human TR gene sequences. In a later analysis, CDR3 sequences and most-parsimonious VDJ recombination scenarios were assigned using the TCRdist pipeline. In a later analysis, every TCR beta chain was defined by the combination of its CDR3 amino acid sequence and its V-gene family, and reads without a unique V-gene family were dropped. To address suspected cross-contamination and a sequencing artifact, a later analysis removed 592 highly shared, low-generation-probability nucleotide sequences. In a later analysis, a clonal expansion index was calculated for each public chain from normalized within-repertoire ranks of inferred template counts. A later analysis computed generation probabilities with a VDJ recombination model fitted to out-of-frame rearrangements, and checked the results against IGoR. A later analysis scored TCR-TCR, TCR-HLA and TCR-CMV co-occurrence with hypergeometric tests, applying a repertoire-size bias correction to TCR pairs. A later analysis estimated false discovery rates by permuting HLA or CMV assignments 20 times. A later analysis grouped co-occurring TCRs with DBSCAN, adding TCRdist sequence similarity when clustering within HLA-allele-positive subsets. Co-occurrence clustering excluded repertoires with fewer than 30,000 or more than 120,000 public chains, plus five with anomalous nucleotide sharing. Held by TCRdb, this immuneACCESS table contains in-frame sequences only and omits some clones. Under half of the omission traces to an unresolved V gene where checked; the cause of the rest is unknown. The DNA was the basis for D and trimming; V, J and clone size are from that table. The sample has some 140,000 clones on record, about three quarters of them singletons. The ten most abundant clones make up roughly 1.5% of the sample.

What the research found in general, with its limitations: Strong co-occurrence of HLA alleles, especially DR and DQ, made assigning TCR associations to individual alleles difficult. The classifier was reported to diagnose cytomegalovirus status with high specificity and sensitivity in both the original and validation cohorts. Presence/absence analyses assumed roughly uniform sequencing depth across donors, an assumption that may not hold. The earlier analysis of a few hundred of the donors excluded some 15 rarely observed V segments, including chromosome 9 orphons, because counts were too low. A later analysis associated around 16,000 TCR beta sequences with specific HLA alleles at a false discovery rate of 0.05. In this cohort, only TCR beta chains were sequenced, and detectable features were limited by the absence of alpha or paired-chain data. Compared with equally common non-associated chains, HLA-associated TCR beta chains in a later analysis were more clonally expanded and had lower generation probabilities. A further reported finding was that TCR beta sequences accurately predicted the HLA-A and HLA-B alleles for most subjects in the first cohort. Immune exposure information for the cohort was limited to CMV serostatus. In an earlier analysis of around 500 of the donors, most TCR beta V segments appeared in productive rearrangements about 87% or about 30% of the time, broadly matching IMGT annotations. In vitro tests confirmed that a few of the cytomegalovirus-associated TCR beta chains recognize cytomegalovirus antigens. Correlated functional status among segregating V segments might be attributable to linkage disequilibrium, but an unknown experimental factor could not be ruled out. V-gene and J-gene trimming of TCR beta chains was associated with a missense DCLRE1C variant in a later genetic analysis, and the association was replicated in an independent cohort. According to the authors, the approach could potentially be generalized to other disease states and immunological phenotypes. The study listed 164 TCR beta chains as associated with cytomegalovirus. A later analysis found that TCR association rates varied across HLA loci, with DRB1 alleles showing the most associated TCRs and HLA-C alleles the fewest. A later analysis reported that several top co-occurrence clusters appeared linked to parvovirus B19, influenza, CMV and Epstein-Barr virus. In a later genetic analysis, fewer N-insertions in productive TCRs were reported among donors in an Asian-associated ancestry cluster than the approximately 670-donor mean. The sequencing pipeline was judged likely to have produced a cluster of highly shared sequence variants as a technical artifact. Because the 87-base-pair reads could not distinguish some IMGT-functional V segments, including TRBV6-2 and TRBV6-3, those segments were excluded. In a later analysis, most CMV-associated TCR beta chains were found to appear HLA-restricted, with HLA associations seemingly driven largely by CMV exposure. Most TCR sequences were observed very rarely across donors, whereas some public TCRs were present in many individuals. Because some donors lacked HLA typing at each locus, the association tests relied only on the typed subset.

The germline V gene (reference sequence) provides CDR1 GTSNPN and CDR2 SVGIG. V is clipped by 8 bases and J by 4 bases, and the sequence between their germline boundaries is 9 bases long. Counted from cysteine to phenylalanine, this CDR3 has 11 amino acids. The read is trimmed to its CDR3 DNA, 33 bases read in frame from base 1. In total, approximately 700 healthy bone marrow donors made up the cohort. At the time of sampling, all cohort members were nominally healthy, though unrecorded immune exposures were likely present. The donor tested CMV seronegative and was one of the 352 seronegative cohort members. Every donor gave a peripheral blood sample, and the peripheral blood mononuclear cells from that sample were used for TCR beta sequencing. The Qiagen DNeasy Blood Extraction Kit was used to extract genomic DNA from the blood cell samples. On this clone: Its antigen is not yet known. Per-nucleotide qualities are absent, and no much larger clonotype sits a single base away.

In this chain, TRBV30 is recombined with TRBJ2-1; a weak D assignment points to TRBD2 (5 bases agree). This TCR was sampled from a woman under 30 in good health and CMV-seronegative. Specimen: PBMCs. The CDR3 protein is CALRRYNEQFF. The sequenced DNA: TGTGCCCTGAGGAGGTACAATGAGCAGTTCTTC. The variable domain in full, with residues beyond the CDR3 obtained from the reference TRBV30 and TRBJ2-1 genes, is SQTIHQWPATLVQPVGSPLSLECTVEGTSNPNLYWYRQAAGRGLQLLFYSVGIGQISSEVPQNLSASRPQDRQFILSSKKLLLSDSGFYLCALRRYNEQFFGPGTRLTVL.